The present T cell receptor beta chain was sequenced within a study of human T cells and chemical hapten exposure. Background on the study: 2% DPC applied to a 2 cm by 2 cm arm area sensitized donors. General observations from the study: Expanded TCRs made up significantly more big CDR3 similarity clusters than controls did.

In its sample, this clonotype was seen many times. Its matching antigen is unknown. Trimming at V came to 4 bases and at J to 0 bases, leaving 2 bases not matched to a gene. The CDR3 spans 14 residues. One entry per CDR3 protein, called by TCRdb with MiXCR from the RACE reads. The sample consists of a few hundred thousand distinct CDR3 sequences, 7.5% to 9% of them appearing once. Time point denoted: pre-sensitization, week 0. Stated treatment: therapeutic diphenylcyclopropenone sensitization with weekly scalp DPC. RNA extraction used unfractionated whole blood as the source of total RNA. The sequence came from a young man with alopecia areata. Some clones in this sample may be carry-over from other donors' samples. Sequencing was performed on whole blood, taken in connection with sensitization to the hapten diphenylcyclopropenone (DPC). The chain carries TRBV12-3 or TRBV12-4 and TRBJ2-7; TRBD1 matches 8 bases. The CDR3 nucleotides are TGTGCCAGCAGTTGGGACAGGAGCTCCTACGAGCAGTACTTC. Translation: CASSWDRSSYEQYF.